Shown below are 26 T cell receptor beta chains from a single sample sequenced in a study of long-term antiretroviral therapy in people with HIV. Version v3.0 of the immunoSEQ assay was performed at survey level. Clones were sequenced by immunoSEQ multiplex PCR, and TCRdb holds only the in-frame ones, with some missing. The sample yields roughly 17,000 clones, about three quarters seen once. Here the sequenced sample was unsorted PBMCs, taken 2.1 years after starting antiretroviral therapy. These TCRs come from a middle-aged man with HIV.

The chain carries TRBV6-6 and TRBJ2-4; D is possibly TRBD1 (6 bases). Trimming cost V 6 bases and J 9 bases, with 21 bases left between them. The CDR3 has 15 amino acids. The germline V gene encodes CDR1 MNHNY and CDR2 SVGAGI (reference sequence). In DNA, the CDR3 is TGTGCCAGCAGCCCCCCAGCAGGGGAAAGGAGCATTCAGTACTTC. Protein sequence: CASSPPAGERSIQYF.

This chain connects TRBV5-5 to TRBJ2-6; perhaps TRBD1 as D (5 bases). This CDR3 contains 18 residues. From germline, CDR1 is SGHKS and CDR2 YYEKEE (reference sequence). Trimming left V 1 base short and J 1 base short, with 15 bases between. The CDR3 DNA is TGTGCCAGCAGCTTGTATGGCAGGGATCGGTCTGGGGCCAACGTCCTGACTTTC. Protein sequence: CASSLYGRDRSGANVLTF.

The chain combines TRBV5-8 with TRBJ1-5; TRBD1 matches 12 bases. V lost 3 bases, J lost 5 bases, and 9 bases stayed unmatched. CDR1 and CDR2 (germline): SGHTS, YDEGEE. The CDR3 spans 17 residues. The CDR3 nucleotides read TGTGCCAGCAGCTCCGGGACAGGGGGCGTGGGTTATCAGCCCCAGCATTTT. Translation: CASSSGTGGVGYQPQHF.

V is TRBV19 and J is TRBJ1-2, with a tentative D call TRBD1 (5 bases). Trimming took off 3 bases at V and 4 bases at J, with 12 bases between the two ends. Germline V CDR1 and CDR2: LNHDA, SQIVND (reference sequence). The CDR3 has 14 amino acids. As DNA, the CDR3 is TGTGCCAGTAGTATCCAGGGCCTATTCTATGGCTACACCTTC. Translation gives CASSIQGLFYGYTF.

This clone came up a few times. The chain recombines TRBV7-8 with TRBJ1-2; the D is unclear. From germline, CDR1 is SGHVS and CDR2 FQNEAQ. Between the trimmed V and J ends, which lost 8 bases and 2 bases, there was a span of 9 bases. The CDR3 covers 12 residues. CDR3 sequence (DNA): TGTGCCAGCGGTCGTTCCAACTATGGCTACACCTTC. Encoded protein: CASGRSNYGYTF. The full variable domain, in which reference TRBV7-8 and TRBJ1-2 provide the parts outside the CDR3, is GAGVSQSPRYKVAKRGQDVALRCDPISGHVSLFWYQQALGQGPEFLTYFQNEAQLDKSGLPSDRFFAERPEGSVSTLKIQRTQQEDSAVYLCASGRSNYGYTFGSGTRLTVV.

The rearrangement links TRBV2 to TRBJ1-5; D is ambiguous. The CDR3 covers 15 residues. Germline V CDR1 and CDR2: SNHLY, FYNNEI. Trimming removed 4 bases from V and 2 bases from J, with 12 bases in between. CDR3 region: CASSAERAGNQPQHF. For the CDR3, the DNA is TGTGCCAGCAGTGCGGAACGGGCGGGCAATCAGCCCCAGCATTTT.

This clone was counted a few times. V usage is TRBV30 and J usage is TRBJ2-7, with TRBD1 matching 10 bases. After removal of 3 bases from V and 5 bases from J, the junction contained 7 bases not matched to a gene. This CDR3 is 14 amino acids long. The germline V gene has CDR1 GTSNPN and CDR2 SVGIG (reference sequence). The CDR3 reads CAWRETGGSDEQYF. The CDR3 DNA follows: TGTGCCTGGAGGGAGACAGGGGGCAGCGACGAGCAGTACTTC.

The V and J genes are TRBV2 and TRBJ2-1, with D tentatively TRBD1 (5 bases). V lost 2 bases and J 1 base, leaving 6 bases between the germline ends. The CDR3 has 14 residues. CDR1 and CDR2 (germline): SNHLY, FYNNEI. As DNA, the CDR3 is TGTGCCAGCAGTGAAAGGGGATCCTACAATGAGCAGTTCTTC. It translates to CASSERGSYNEQFF.

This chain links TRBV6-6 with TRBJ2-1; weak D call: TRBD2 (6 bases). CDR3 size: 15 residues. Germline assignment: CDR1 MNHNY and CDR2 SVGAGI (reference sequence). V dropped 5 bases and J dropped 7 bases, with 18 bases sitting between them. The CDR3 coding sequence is TGTGCCAGCAGTCCCGGGTCCCCAGGAGGGAATGAGCAGTTCTTC. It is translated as CASSPGSPGGNEQFF.

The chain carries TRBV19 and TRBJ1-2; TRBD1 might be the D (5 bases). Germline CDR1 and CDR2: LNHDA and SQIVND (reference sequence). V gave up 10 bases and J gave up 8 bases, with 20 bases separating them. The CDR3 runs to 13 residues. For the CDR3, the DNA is TGTGCCACGAGTGCGTGGGAGGGGAAGGGCTACACCTTC. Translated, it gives CATSAWEGKGYTF.

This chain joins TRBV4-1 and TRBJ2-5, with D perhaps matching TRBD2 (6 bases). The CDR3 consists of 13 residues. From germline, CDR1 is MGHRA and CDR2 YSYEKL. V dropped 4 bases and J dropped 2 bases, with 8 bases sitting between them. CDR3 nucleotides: TGCGCCAGCAGCCGGGCGGGGCAAGAGACCCAGTACTTC. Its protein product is CASSRAGQETQYF.

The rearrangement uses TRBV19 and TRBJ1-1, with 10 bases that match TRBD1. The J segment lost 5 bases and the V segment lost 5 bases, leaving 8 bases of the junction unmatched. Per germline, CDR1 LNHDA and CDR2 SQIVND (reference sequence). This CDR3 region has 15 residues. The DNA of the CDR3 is TGTGCCAGTAGTCCCTGGACAGGGGGGTATACTGAAGCTTTCTTT. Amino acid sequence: CASSPWTGGYTEAFF.

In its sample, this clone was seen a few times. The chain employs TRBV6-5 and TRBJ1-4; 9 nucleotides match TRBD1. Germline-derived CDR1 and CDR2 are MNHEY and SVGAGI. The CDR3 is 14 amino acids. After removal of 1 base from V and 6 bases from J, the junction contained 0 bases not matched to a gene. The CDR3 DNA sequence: TGTGCCAGCAGTTACTGGACAGGGGATGAAAAACTGTTTTTT. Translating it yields CASSYWTGDEKLFF.

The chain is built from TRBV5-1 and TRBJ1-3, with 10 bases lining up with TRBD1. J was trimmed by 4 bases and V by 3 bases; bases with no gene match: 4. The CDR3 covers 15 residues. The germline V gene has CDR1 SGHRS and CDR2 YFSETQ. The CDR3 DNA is TGCGCCAGCAGCTCGGGGACAGGGGAAGGAAACACCATATATTTT. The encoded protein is CASSSGTGEGNTIYF.

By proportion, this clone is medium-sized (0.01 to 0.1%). CDR3 loop: CASSLTGQGPDGYTF. CDR3 nucleotides: TGTGCCAGCAGCTTAACGGGACAGGGTCCCGATGGCTACACCTTC. The gene calls are TRBV7-3 and TRBJ1-2; 9 nucleotides agree with TRBD1. With 0 bases clipped from V and 6 bases from J, the junction kept 5 bases outside the gene matches. Germline CDR1 is SGHTA and CDR2 is FQGTGA. The CDR3 covers 15 residues. The full variable domain, with the rest looked up from reference TRBV7-3 and TRBJ1-2, is GAGVSQTPSNKVTEKGKYVELRCDPISGHTALYWYRQSLGQGPEFLIYFQGTGAADDSGLPNDRFFAVRPEGSVSTLKIQRTERGDSAVYLCASSLTGQGPDGYTFGSGTRLTVV.

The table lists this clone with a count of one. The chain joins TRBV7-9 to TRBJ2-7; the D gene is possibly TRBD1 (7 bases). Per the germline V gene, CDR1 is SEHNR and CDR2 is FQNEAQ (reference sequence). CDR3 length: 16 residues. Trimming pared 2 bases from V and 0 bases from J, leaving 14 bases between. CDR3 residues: CASSLSGDSISYEQYF. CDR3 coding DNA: TGTGCCAGCAGCTTATCGGGGGACAGCATCTCCTACGAGCAGTACTTC.

CDR3 nucleotides: TGTGCCAGCAGCTTCGACTGGAACACCGGGGAGCTGTTTTTT. This translates into CASSFDWNTGELFF. V is TRBV11-3 and J is TRBJ2-2; D not resolved. The CDR3 is 14 amino acids. V dropped 3 bases and J dropped 1 base, with 6 bases sitting between them. Looked up from germline, CDR1 is SGHNT and CDR2 is YENEEA.

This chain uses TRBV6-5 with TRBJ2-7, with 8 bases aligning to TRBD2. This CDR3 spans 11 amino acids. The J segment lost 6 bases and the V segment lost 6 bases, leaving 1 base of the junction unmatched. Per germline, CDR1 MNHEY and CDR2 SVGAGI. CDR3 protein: CASSRGGEQYF. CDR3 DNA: TGTGCCAGCAGCCGGGGGGGCGAGCAGTACTTC.

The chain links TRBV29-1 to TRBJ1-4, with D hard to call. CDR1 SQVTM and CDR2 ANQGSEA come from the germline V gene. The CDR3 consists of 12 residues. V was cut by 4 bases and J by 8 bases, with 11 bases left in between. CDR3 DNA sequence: TGCAGCGTTGGTATGCTGGGGGAAAAACTGTTTTTT. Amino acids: CSVGMLGEKLFF.

The DNA of the CDR3 is TGTGCCAGCAGCCCCTGGACAGGGGGCATCTATGGCTACACCTTC. Protein: CASSPWTGGIYGYTF. The J gene is TRBJ1-2, the V gene TRBV27, with TRBD1 matching 11 bases. CDR1 is MNHEY and CDR2 is SMNVEV in the germline V gene (reference sequence). There are 15 residues in the CDR3. J gave up 4 bases and V 6 bases, and 7 bases lay outside the gene matches.

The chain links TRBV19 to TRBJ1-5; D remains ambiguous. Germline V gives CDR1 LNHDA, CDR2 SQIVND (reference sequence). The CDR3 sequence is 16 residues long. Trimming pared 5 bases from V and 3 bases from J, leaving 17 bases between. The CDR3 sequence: CASSLGLVLNNQPQHF. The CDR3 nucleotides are TGTGCCAGTAGTTTAGGACTGGTCTTGAACAATCAGCCCCAGCATTTT.

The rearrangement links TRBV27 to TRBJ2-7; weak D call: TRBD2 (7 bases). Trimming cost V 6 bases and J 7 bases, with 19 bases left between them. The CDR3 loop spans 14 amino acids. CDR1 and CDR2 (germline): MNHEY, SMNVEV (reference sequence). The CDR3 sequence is CASRGGDISLEQYF. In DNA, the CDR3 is TGTGCCAGCAGGGGGGGGGACATATCACTGGAGCAGTACTTC.

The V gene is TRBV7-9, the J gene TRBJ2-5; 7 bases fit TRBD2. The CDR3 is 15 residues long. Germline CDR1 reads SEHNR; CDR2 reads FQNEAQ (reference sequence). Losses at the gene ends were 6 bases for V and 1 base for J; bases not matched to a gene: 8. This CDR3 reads CASRPHASGQETQYF. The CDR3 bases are TGTGCCAGCAGGCCCCACGCTAGCGGCCAAGAGACCCAGTACTTC. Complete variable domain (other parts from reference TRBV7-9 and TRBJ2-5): DTGVSQNPRHKITKRGQNVTFRCDPISEHNRLYWYRQTLGQGPEFLTYFQNEAQLEKSRLLSDRFSAERPKGSFSTLEIQRTEQGDSAMYLCASRPHASGQETQYFGPGTRLLVL.

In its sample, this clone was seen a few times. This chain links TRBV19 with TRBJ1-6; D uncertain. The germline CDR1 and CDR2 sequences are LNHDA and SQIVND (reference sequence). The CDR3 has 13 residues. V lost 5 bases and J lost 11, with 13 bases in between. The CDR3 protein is CASSSSSMTPLHF. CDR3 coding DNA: TGTGCCAGTAGTTCCTCCAGTATGACACCCCTCCACTTT.

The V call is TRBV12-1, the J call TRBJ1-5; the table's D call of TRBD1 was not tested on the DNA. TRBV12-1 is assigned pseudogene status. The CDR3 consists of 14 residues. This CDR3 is CASNRGTGNQPQHF. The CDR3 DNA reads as TGTGCCAGCAACCGTGGGACAGGCAATCAGCCCCAGCATTTT.

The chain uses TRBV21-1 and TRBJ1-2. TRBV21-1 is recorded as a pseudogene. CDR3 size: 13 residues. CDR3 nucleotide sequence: TGTGCCAGCAGCAAAGGGAGGGGGAATGGCTACACCTTC. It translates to CASSKGRGNGYTF.